These 2 T cell receptor beta chains share one sample of origin, sequenced in a study of response to subunit inactivated influenza vaccine. TCRdb processed the RT-PCR reads anew with MiXCR; each CDR3 protein has one entry. The repertoire holds some 180,000 distinct CDR3 sequences, around 9.2% seen once, with 9.5% to 13% in the top ten. The specimen was non-naive T cells sorted from PBMCs, collected on the day of vaccination. Receptors originate from a man between 45 and 60 years old who received an inactivated influenza vaccine.

This clonotype occurred a few times. V usage is TRBV11-1 and J usage is TRBJ2-7; D gene ambiguous. The germline CDR1 and CDR2 sequences are SGHAT and FQDESV (reference sequence). This CDR3 is built from 14 residues. Trimming pared 2 bases from V and 1 base from J, leaving 9 bases between. The CDR3 reads CASSLIGTSYEQYF. As DNA, the CDR3 is TGTGCCAGCAGCTTAATCGGAACGTCCTACGAGCAGTACTTC.

The genes are TRBV30 and TRBJ1-3; D gene ambiguous. Trimming stripped 5 bases from V and 2 bases from J, with 4 bases between. The CDR3 runs to 11 residues. The germline V gene has CDR1 GTSNPN and CDR2 SVGIG (reference sequence). CDR3 bases: TGTGCCTGGGGGGCTGGAAACACCATATATTTT. Protein sequence: CAWGAGNTIYF.